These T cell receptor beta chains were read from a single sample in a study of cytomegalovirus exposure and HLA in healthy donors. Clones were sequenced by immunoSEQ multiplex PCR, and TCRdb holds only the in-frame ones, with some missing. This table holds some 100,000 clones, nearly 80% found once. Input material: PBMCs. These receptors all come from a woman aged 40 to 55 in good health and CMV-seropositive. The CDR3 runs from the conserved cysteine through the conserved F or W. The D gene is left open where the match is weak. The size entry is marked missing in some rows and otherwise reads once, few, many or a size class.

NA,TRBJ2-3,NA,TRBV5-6,CASSLGAPDTQYF,TGTGCCAGCAGTTTGGGGGCCCCAGATACGCAGTATTTT
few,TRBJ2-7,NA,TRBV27,CASGPGSSYEQYF,TGTGCCAGTGGCCCCGGGTCCTCCTACGAGCAGTACTTC
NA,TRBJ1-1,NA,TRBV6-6,CASSYQGRGPGPEAFF,TGTGCCAGCAGTTACCAGGGTCGTGGACCAGGGCCTGAAGCTTTCTTT
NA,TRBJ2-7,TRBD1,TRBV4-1,CASSQVKTGVGYEQYF,TGCGCCAGCAGCCAAGTTAAAACAGGGGTAGGCTACGAGCAGTACTTC
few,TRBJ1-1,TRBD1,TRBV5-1,CASSSQGQGATFF,TGCGCCAGCAGCTCTCAGGGACAGGGGGCAACTTTCTTT
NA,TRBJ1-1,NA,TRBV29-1,CSARGGELAFF,TGCAGCGCGAGGGGGGGGGAATTAGCTTTCTTT
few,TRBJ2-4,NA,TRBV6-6,CASSYNSGKHIQYF,TGTGCCAGCAGTTACAATAGCGGAAAGCACATTCAGTACTTC
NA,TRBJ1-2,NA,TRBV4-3,CASSLGQLNNYGYTF,TGCGCCAGCAGCCTCGGACAGCTAAATAACTATGGCTACACCTTC
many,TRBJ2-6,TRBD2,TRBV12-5,CASALGGTGANVLTF,TGTGCTAGTGCCTTGGGGGGGACTGGGGCCAACGTCCTGACTTTC
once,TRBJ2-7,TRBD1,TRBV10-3,CAISAGTGSTYEQYF,TGTGCCATCAGTGCCGGGACAGGTTCTACCTACGAGCAGTACTTC
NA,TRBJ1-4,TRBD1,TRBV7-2,CASSLHTGVGEKLFF,TGTGCCAGCAGCTTACACACAGGGGTCGGTGAAAAACTGTTTTTT
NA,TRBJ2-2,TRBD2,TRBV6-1,CASSELGRGGELFF,TGTGCCAGCAGTGAACTGGGGAGGGGCGGGGAGCTGTTTTTT
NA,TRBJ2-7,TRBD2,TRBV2,CASNTAGSYEQYF,TGTGCCAGCAACACAGCGGGGTCCTACGAGCAGTACTTC
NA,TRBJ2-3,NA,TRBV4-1,CASSQAGLGDTQYF,TGCGCCAGCAGCCAGGCAGGATTGGGAGATACGCAGTATTTT
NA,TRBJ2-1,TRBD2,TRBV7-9,CATRLAGDEQFF,TGTGCCACCCGACTAGCGGGAGATGAGCAGTTCTTC
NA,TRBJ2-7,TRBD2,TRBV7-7,CASSPRRIAGAFSSYEQYF,TGTGCTAGCAGCCCGAGGCGCATAGCGGGAGCCTTTTCCTCCTACGAGCAGTACTTC
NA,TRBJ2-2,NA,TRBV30,CAVQQGRNTGELFF,TGTGCCGTACAACAGGGCCGAAACACCGGGGAGCTGTTTTTT
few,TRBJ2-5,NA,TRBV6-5,CASSYSRGRQETQYF,TGTGCCAGCAGTTACTCGCGGGGGCGCCAAGAGACCCAGTACTTC
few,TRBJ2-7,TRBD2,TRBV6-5,CASSRSSGSPWEQYF,TGTGCCAGCAGTCGATCTAGCGGGTCCCCCTGGGAGCAGTACTTC
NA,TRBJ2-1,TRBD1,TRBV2,CAITDRWNNEQFF,TGTGCCATCACGGACAGGTGGAACAATGAGCAGTTCTTC
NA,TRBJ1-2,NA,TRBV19,CASSIGQGSGYTF,TGTGCCAGTAGTATCGGTCAGGGTAGTGGCTACACCTTC
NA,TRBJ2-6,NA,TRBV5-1,CASSSESGANVLTF,TGCGCCAGCAGCTCGGAGTCTGGGGCCAACGTCCTGACTTTC
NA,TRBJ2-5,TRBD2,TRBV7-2,CASSLAGTSRDQYF,TGTGCCAGCAGCTTAGCCGGGACTAGCAGGGACCAGTACTTC
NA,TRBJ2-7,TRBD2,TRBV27,CASRQRIAGVNYEQYF,TGTGCCAGCAGGCAACGGATAGCGGGAGTAAACTACGAGCAGTACTTC
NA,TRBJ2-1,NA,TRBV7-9,CASSLVAPEQFF,TGTGCCAGCAGCTTAGTAGCGCCTGAGCAGTTCTTC
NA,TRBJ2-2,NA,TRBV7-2,CASSLVFGTNTGELFF,TGTGCCAGCAGCTTAGTATTCGGGACTAACACCGGGGAGCTGTTTTTT
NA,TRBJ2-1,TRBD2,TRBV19,CASTSPASGNYNEQFF,TGTGCCAGTACCTCCCCGGCTAGCGGTAATTACAATGAGCAGTTCTTC
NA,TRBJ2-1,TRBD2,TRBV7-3,CASSYTTGTSGIDEQFF,TGTGCCAGCAGCTATACTACCGGGACTAGCGGGATTGATGAGCAGTTCTTC
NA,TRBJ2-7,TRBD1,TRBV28,CASRTTGGQAQYF,TGTGCCAGCAGAACCACAGGGGGCCAAGCGCAGTACTTC
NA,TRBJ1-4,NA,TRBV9,CASSVQLGANEKLFF,TGTGCCAGCAGCGTTCAACTAGGAGCTAATGAAAAACTGTTTTTT
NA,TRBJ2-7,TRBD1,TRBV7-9,CSSSLVRGQGSYEQYF,TGTTCCAGCAGCTTAGTAAGGGGGCAAGGGTCCTACGAGCAGTACTTC
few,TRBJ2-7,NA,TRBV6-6,CASSSGHHAPYYEQYF,TGTGCCAGCAGTTCGGGACACCACGCCCCGTACTACGAGCAGTACTTC
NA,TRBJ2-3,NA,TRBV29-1,CSVDGTARGTDTQYF,TGCAGCGTTGACGGGACAGCACGGGGGACAGATACGCAGTATTTT
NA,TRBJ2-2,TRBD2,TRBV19,CASSFPSGGYTGELFF,TGTGCCAGTAGTTTCCCTAGCGGGGGATACACCGGGGAGCTGTTTTTT
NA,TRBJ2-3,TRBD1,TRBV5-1,CASSASGTVDTQYF,TGCGCCAGCAGCGCCTCCGGGACAGTAGATACGCAGTATTTT
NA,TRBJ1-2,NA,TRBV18,CASSPETGNYGYTF,TGTGCCAGCTCACCTGAGACAGGAAACTATGGCTACACCTTC
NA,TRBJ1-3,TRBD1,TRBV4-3,CASSQDPPDRGSYGNTIYF,TGCGCCAGCAGCCAAGATCCTCCCGACAGGGGATCTTATGGAAACACCATATATTTT
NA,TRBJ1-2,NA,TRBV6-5,CASSYSPGKGYTF,TGTGCCAGCAGTTACTCACCCGGGAAGGGCTACACCTTC
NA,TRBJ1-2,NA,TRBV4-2,CASSRGGNGYTF,TGTGCCAGCAGCCGCGGGGGCAATGGCTACACCTTC
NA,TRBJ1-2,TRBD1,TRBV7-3,CASRLDRVNYGYTF,TGTGCCAGCAGATTGGACAGGGTAAACTATGGCTACACCTTC
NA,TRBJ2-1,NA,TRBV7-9,CASSSVGSAFNEQFF,TGTGCCAGCAGCTCCGTCGGGAGCGCTTTCAATGAGCAGTTCTTC
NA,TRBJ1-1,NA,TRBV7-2,CASSLGTATEAFF,TGTGCCAGCAGCTTAGGGACAGCCACTGAAGCTTTCTTT
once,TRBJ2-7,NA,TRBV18,CASSPNQGTTYEQYF,TGTGCCAGCTCACCGAACCAGGGTACAACCTACGAGCAGTACTTC
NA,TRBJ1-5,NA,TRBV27,CASTPTHTQNQPQHF,TGTGCCAGCACCCCGACACACACCCAAAATCAGCCCCAGCATTTT
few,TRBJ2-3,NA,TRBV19,CASTAEGEIDTQYF,TGTGCCAGCACTGCGGAGGGAGAGATAGATACGCAGTATTTT
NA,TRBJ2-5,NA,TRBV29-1,CSVVAEEAQYF,TGCAGCGTTGTGGCCGAGGAGGCCCAGTACTTC
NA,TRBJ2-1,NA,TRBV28,CASHGVDNEQFF,TGTGCCAGCCACGGGGTAGACAATGAGCAGTTCTTC
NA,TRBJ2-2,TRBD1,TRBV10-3,CATWGTGNTGELFF,TGTGCCACCTGGGGGACAGGGAACACCGGGGAGCTGTTTTTT
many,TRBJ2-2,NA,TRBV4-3,CASSQVLSGELFF,TGCGCCAGCAGCCAAGTCCTCTCTGGGGAGCTGTTTTTT
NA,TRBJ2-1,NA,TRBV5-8,CASSLGGSASSYNEQFF,TGTGCCAGCAGCTTGGGAGGGAGCGCGAGCTCCTACAATGAGCAGTTCTTC